This T cell receptor beta chain appears in the sequencing data of a study of cytomegalovirus exposure and HLA in healthy donors. Study details: Early released data had tens of millions of unique TCRs, all coming from HLA-typed donors. Just over 80% of more than 300 genotyped donors fell in the Caucasian-associated ancestry cluster.

General study points: In vitro experiments confirmed that three CMV-associated chains were specific for CMV antigens. CMV serostatus was the only immune exposure information that was available.

As for this clone: Its cognate antigen is unknown.

The PCR was carried out with 60 Vbeta primers and 13 Jbeta primers. The table came from immunoSEQ multiplex PCR; TCRdb's copy has only in-frame clones and leaves some out. The sample lists fewer than 60,000 clones, about 71% occurring once. Germline V gene sequence: CDR1 SGHKS, CDR2 YYEKEE (reference sequence). This CDR3 is 14 amino acids long. Trimming pared 4 bases from V and 4 bases from J, leaving 12 bases between. The material sequenced was PBMCs. The J gene is TRBJ1-5, the V gene TRBV5-5; D call uncertain. The TCR comes from a woman between 45 and 60 years old in good health and CMV-seropositive. The chain's CDR3 is CASSVAGRNQPQHF. The CDR3 DNA reads TGTGCCAGCAGCGTTGCGGGTCGGAATCAGCCCCAGCATTTT.